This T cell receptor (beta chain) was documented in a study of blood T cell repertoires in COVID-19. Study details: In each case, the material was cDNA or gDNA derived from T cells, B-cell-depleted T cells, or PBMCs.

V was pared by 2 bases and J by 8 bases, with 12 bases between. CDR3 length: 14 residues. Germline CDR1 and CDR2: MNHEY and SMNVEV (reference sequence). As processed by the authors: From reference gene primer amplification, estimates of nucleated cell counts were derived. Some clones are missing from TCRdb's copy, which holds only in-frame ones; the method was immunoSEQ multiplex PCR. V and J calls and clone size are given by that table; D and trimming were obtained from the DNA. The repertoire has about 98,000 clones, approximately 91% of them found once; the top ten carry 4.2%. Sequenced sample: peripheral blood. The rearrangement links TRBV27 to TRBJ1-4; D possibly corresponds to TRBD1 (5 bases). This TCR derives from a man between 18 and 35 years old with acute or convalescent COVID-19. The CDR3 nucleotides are TGTGCCAGCAGTTTACGGGGGAGTTACGAAAAACTGTTTTTT. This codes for CASSLRGSYEKLFF.